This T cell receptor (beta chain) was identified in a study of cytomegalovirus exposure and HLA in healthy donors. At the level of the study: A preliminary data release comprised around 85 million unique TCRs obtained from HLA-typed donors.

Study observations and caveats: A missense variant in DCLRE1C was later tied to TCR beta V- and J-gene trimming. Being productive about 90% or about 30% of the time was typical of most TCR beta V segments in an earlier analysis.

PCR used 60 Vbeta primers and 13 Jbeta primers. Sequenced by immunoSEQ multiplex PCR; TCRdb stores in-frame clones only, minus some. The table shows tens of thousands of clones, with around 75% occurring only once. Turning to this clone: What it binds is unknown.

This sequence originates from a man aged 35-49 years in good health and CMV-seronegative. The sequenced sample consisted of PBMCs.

In DNA form, the CDR3 reads TGTGCCAGCTCGACAACCGGGACAGGGGCCTCTGGGGCCAACGTCCTGACTTTC. Translated, it gives CASSTTGTGASGANVLTF. The rearrangement links TRBV18 to TRBJ2-6; 10 bases are shared with TRBD1. Germline loops: CDR1 KGHSH, CDR2 LQKENI. The CDR3 loop spans 18 amino acids. The J segment lost 0 bases and the V segment lost 6 bases, leaving 8 bases of the junction unmatched.